This T cell receptor (beta chain) is from a study of blood T cell repertoires in COVID-19. The wider study: Samples taken during acute and convalescent COVID-19 were collected in the United States, Italy and Spain. In each case, the material was cDNA or gDNA derived from T cells, B-cell-depleted T cells, or PBMCs.

The CDR3 consists of 11 residues. The germline V and J ends were trimmed by 5 bases and 14 bases, with 15 bases remaining between them. Methods used by the authors: Estimates of nucleated cell counts were drawn from the amplification of reference gene primers. The data were produced by immunoSEQ multiplex PCR, yet TCRdb's version contains in-frame clones alone and is incomplete. That table furnishes V, J and clone size, whereas the DNA furnished D and trimming. The table lists 90,000 to 100,000 clones, 87% of them singletons, with more than 4.5% in the top ten. Sequencing was performed on peripheral blood. The chain recombines TRBV12-3 or TRBV12-4 with TRBJ1-2; tentatively, D is TRBD1 (5 bases). The receptor was isolated from a man in his 70s with acute or convalescent COVID-19. Here the CDR3 reads CASSIGARLTF. DNA for the CDR3: TGTGCCAGCAGTATTGGGGCCCGTCTAACCTTC.